The table lists the clone carrying this T cell receptor beta chain with a few counts. Its cognate antigen is unknown. The CDR3 contains 12 residues. Trimming took off 2 bases at V and 5 bases at J, with 9 bases between the two ends. Germline V gives CDR1 GTSNPN, CDR2 SVGIG (reference sequence). The record originates from a study of beta chain features in type 1 diabetes. Since all of the isolated RNA was reverse transcribed, expressed TCRB transcripts were what got sequenced. Repertoires were generated with immunoSEQ multiplex PCR, while TCRdb's copy carries only in-frame clones and drops some. Of 640,000 or so clones in the sample, 11% to 15% were seen once. Study-wide results and limits: TCRB CDR3 length was moderately but significantly reduced in all four CD4+ subsets of Type 1 diabetes patients.

The sequenced material came from naive CD4+ T cells from blood. This chain uses TRBV30 with TRBJ1-1; D not resolved. This sequence was found in a man aged 18-30 years with type 1 diabetes. The CDR3 loop reads CAWSIIGTEAFF. The CDR3 coding sequence is TGTGCCTGGAGTATAATAGGGACTGAAGCTTTCTTT.